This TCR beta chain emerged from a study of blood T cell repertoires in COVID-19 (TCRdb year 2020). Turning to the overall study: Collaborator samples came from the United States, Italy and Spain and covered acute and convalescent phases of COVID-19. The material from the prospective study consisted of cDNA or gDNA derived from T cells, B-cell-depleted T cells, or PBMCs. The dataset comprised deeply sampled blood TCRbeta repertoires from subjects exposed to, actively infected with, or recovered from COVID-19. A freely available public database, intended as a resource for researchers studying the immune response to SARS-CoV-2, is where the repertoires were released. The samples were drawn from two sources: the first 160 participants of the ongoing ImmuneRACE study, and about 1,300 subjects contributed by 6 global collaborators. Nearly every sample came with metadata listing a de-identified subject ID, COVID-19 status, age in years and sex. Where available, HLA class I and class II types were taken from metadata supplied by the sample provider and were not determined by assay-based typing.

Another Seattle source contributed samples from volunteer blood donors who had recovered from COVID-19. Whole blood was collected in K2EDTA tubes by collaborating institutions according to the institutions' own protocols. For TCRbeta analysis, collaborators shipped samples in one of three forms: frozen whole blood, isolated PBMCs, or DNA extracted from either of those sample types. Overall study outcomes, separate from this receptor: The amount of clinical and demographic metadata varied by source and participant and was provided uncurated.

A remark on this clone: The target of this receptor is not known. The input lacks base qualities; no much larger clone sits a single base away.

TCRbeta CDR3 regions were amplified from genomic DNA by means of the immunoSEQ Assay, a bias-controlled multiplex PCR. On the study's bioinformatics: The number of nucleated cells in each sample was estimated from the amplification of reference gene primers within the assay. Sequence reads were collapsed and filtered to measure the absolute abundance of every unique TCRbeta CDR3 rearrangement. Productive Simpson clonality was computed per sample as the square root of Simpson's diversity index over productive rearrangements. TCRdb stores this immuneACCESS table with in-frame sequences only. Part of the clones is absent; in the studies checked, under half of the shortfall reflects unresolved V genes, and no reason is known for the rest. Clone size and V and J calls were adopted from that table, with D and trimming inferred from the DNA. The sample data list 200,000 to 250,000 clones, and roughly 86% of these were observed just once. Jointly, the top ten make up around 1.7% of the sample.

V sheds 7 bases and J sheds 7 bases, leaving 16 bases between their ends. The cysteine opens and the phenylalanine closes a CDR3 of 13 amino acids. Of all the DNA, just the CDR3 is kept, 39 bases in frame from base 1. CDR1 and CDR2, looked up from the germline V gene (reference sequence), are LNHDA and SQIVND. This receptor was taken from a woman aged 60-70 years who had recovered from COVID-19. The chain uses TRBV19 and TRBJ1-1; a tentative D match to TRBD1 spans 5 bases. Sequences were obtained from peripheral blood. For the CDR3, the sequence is CASKPTDLFEAFF. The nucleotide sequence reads TGTGCCAGTAAACCGACAGATCTCTTTGAAGCTTTCTTT.